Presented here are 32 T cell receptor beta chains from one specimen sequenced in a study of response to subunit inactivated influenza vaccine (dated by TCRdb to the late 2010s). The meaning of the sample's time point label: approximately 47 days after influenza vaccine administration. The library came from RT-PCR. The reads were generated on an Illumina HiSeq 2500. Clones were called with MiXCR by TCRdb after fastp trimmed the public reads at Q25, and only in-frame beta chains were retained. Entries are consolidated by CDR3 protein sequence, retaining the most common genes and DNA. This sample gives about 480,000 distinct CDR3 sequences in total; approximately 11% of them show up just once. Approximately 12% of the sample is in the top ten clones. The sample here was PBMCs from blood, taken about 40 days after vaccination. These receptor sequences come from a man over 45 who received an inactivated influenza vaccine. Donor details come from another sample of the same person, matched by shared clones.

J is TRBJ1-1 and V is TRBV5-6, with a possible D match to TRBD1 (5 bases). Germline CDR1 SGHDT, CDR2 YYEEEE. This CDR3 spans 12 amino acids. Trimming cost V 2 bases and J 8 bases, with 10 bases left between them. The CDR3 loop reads CASSLGRGEAFF. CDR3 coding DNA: TGTGCCAGCAGCTTAGGGAGGGGAGAAGCTTTCTTT.

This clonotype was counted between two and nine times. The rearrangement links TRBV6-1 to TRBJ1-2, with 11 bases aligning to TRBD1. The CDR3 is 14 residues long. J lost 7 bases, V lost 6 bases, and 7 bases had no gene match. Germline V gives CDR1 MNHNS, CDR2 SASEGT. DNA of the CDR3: TGTGCCAGCAGGGACAGGGGGCGCTTATCTGGCTACACCTTC. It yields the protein CASRDRGRLSGYTF.

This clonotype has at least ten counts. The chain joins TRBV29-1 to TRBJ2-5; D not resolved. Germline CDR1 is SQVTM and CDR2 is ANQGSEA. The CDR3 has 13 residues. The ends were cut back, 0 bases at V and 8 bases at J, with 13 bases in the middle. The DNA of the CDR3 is TGCAGCGTTGAAGATGGGGTTTCGTATACCCAGTACTTC. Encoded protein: CSVEDGVSYTQYF.

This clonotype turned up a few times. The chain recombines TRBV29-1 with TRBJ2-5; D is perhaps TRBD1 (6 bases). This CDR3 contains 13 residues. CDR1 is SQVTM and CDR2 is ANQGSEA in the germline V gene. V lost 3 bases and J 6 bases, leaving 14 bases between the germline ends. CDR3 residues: CSVEWGRRKTQYF. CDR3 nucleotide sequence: TGCAGCGTTGAGTGGGGGCGCCGCAAGACCCAGTACTTC.

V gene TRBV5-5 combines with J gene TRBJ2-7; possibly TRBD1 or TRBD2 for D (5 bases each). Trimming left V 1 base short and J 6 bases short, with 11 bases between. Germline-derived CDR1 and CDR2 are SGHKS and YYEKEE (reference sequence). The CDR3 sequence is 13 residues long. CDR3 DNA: TGTGCCAGCAGCTTGTTTACGGGGCGCGAGCAGTACTTC. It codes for CASSLFTGREQYF.

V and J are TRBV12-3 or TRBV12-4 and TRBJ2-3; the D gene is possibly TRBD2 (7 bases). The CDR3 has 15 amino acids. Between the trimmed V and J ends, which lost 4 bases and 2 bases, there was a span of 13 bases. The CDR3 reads CASSYRGADTDTQYF. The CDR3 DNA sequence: TGTGCCAGCAGTTACCGGGGGGCCGACACAGATACGCAGTATTTT.

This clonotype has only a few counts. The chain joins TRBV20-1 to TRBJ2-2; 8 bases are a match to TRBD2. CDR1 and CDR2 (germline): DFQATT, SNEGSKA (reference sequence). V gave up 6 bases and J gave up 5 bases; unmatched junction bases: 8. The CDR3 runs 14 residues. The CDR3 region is CSARPGGRTGELFF. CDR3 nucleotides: TGCAGTGCGAGACCGGGGGGGCGGACCGGGGAGCTGTTTTTT.

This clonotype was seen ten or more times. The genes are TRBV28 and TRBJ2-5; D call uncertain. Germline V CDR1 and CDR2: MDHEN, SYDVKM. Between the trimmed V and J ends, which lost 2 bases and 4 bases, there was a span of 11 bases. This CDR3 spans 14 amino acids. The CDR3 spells CASSLNGRLETQYF. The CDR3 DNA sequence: TGTGCCAGCAGTTTAAATGGGCGATTAGAGACCCAGTACTTC.

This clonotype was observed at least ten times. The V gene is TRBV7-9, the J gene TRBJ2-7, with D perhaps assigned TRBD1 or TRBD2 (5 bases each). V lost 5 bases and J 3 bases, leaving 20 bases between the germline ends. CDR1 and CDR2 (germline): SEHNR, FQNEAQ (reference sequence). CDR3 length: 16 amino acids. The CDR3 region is CASSPAAGGPNYEQYF. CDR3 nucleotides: TGTGCCAGCAGCCCAGCGGCTGGGGGACCAAACTACGAGCAGTACTTC.

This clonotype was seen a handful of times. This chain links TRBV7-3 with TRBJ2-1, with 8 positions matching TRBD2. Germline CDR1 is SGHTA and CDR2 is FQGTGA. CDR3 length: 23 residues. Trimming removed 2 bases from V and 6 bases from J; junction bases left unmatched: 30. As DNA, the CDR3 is TGTGCCAGCAGCTTATTCTCAGGGTTCGACCTTGCGGGAGGCCTAACTAGGGGCAATGAGCAGTTCTTC. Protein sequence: CASSLFSGFDLAGGLTRGNEQFF. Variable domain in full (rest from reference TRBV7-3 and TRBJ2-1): GAGVSQTPSNKVTEKGKYVELRCDPISGHTALYWYRQSLGQGPEFLIYFQGTGAADDSGLPNDRFFAVRPEGSVSTLKIQRTERGDSAVYLCASSLFSGFDLAGGLTRGNEQFFGPGTRLTVL.

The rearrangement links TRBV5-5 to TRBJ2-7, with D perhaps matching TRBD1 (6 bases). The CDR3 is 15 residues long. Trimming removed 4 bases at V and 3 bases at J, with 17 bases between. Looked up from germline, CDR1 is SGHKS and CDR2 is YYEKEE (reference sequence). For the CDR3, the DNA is TGTGCCAGCAGCGAACACAGGGCCCAAAGCTACGAGCAGTACTTC. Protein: CASSEHRAQSYEQYF. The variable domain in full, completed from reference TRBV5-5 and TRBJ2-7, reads DAGVTQSPTHLIKTRGQQVTLRCSPISGHKSVSWYQQVLGQGPQFIFQYYEKEERGRGNFPDRFSARQFPNYSSELNVNALLLGDSALYLCASSEHRAQSYEQYFGPGTRLTVT.

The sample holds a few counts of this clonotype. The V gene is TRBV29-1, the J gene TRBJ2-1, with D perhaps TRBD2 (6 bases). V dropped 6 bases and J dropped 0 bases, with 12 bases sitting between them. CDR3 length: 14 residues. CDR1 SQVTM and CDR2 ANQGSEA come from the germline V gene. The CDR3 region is CSVAGLGSYNEQFF. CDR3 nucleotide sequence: TGCAGCGTCGCGGGACTGGGCTCCTACAATGAGCAGTTCTTC.

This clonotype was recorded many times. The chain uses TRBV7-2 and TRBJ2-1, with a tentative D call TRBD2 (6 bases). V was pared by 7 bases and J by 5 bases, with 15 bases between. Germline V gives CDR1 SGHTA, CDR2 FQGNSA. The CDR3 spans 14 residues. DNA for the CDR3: TGTGCCAGCATGGCGGGGCGCGCGAACAATGAGCAGTTCTTC. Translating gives CASMAGRANNEQFF.

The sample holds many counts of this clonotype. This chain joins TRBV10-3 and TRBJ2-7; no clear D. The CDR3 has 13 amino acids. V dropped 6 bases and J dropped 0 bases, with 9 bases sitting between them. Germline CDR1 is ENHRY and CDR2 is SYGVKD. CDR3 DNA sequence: TGTGCCATCAGGGGGTCGAGCTCCTACGAGCAGTACTTC. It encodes CAIRGSSSYEQYF.

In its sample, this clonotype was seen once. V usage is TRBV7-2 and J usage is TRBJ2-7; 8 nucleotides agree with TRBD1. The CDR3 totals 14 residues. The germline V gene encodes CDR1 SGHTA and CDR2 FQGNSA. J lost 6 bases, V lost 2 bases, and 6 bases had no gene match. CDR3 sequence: CASSLSTGVREQYF. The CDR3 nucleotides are TGTGCCAGCAGCTTATCGACAGGGGTACGCGAGCAGTACTTC. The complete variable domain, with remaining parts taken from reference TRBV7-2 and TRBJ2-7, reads GAGVSQSPSNKVTEKGKDVELRCDPISGHTALYWYRQSLGQGLEFLIYFQGNSAPDKSGLPSDRFSAERTGGSVSTLTIQRTQQEDSAVYLCASSLSTGVREQYFGPGTRLTVT.

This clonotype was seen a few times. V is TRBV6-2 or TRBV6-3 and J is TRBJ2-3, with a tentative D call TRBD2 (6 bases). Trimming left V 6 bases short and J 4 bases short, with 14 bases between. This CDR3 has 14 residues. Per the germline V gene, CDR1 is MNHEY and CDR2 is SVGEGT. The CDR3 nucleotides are TGTGCCAGCAGATCAACCAGGAGGGCAGATACGCAGTATTTT. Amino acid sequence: CASRSTRRADTQYF.

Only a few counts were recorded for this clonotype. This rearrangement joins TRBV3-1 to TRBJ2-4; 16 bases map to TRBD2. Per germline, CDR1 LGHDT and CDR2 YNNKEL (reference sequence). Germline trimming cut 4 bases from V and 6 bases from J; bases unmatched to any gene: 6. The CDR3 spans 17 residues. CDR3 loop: CASSPTGLAGGGNIQYF. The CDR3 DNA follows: TGTGCCAGCAGCCCGACGGGACTAGCGGGGGGGGGAAACATTCAGTACTTC.

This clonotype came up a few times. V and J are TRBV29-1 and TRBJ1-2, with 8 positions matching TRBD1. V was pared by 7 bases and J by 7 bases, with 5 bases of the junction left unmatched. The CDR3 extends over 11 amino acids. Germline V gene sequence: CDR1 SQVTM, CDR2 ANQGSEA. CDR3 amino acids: CSARQGPGYTF. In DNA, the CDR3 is TGCAGCGCTCGACAGGGGCCTGGCTACACCTTC.

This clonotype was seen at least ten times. The DNA for the CDR3 is TGTGCCAGCAGCGTAGCCCCGGCCCAGAGCTCTGGAAACACCATATATTTT. Translated: CASSVAPAQSSGNTIYF. V usage is TRBV9 and J usage is TRBJ1-3; D unclear. The CDR3 consists of 17 residues. Germline V CDR1 and CDR2: SGDLS, YYNGEE. V was pared by 0 bases and J by 0 bases, with 13 bases between.

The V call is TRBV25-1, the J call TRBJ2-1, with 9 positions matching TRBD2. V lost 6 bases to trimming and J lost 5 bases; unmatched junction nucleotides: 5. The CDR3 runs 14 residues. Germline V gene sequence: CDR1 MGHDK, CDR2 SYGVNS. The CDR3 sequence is CASREIAGDNEQFF. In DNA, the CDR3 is TGTGCCAGCAGGGAGATAGCGGGAGACAATGAGCAGTTCTTC.

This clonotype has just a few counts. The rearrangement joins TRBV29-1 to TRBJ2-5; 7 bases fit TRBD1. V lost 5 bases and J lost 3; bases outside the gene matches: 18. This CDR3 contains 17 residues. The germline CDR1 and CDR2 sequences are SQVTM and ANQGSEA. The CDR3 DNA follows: TGCAGCGTTTACTACTATTACCGGGACAGCTACGAAGAGACCCAGTACTTC. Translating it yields CSVYYYYRDSYEETQYF.

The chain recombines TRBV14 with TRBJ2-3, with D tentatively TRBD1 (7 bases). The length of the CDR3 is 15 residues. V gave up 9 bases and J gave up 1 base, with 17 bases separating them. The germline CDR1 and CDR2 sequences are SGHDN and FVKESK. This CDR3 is CARSNTGEGTDTQYF. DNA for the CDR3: TGTGCCAGATCCAACACAGGGGAGGGCACAGATACGCAGTATTTT.

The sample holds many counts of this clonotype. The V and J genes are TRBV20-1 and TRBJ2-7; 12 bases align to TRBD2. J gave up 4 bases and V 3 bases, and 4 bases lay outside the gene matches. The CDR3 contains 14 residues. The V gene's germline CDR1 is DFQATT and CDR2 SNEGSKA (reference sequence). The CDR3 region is CSASAGTSGYEQYF. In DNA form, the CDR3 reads TGCAGTGCTAGTGCCGGGACTAGCGGGTACGAGCAGTACTTC.

This CDR3 is CASSLGRLAGALPNAGELFF. Here the CDR3 DNA reads TGTGCCAGCAGCTTAGGCCGACTAGCGGGGGCCTTACCCAACGCCGGGGAGCTGTTTTTT. This chain joins TRBV11-2 and TRBJ2-2; 12 bases fit TRBD2. Germline-derived CDR1 and CDR2 are SGHAT and FQNNGV. After removal of 1 base from V and 6 bases from J, the junction contained 15 bases not matched to a gene. This CDR3 region has 20 residues.

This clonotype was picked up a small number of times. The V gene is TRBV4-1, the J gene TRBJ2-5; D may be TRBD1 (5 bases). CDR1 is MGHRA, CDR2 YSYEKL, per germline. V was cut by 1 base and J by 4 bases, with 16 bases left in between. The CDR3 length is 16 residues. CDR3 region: CASSQGPPRQGETQYF. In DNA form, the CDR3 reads TGCGCCAGCAGCCAAGGCCCTCCTCGGCAGGGAGAGACCCAGTACTTC.

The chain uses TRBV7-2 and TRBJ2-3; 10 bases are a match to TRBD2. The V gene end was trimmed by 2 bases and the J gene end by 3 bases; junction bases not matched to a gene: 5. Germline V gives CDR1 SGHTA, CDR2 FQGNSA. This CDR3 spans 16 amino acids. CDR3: CASSLSQAGGTDTQYF. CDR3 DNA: TGTGCCAGCAGCTTATCACAAGCGGGGGGGACAGATACGCAGTATTTT.

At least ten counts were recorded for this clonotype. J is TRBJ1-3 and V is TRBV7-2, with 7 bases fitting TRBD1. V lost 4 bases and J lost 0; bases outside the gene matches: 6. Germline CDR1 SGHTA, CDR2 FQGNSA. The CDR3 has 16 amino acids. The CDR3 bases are TGTGCCAGCAGCTCCCACAGGGGTCGCTCTGGAAACACCATATATTTT. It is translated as CASSSHRGRSGNTIYF.

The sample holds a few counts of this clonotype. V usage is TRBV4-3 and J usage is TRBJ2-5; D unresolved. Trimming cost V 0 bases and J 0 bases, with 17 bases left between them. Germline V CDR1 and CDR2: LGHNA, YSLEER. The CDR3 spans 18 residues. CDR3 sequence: CASSQDGLGPGHQETQYF. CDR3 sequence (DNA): TGCGCCAGCAGCCAAGATGGCTTAGGGCCAGGACACCAAGAGACCCAGTACTTC.

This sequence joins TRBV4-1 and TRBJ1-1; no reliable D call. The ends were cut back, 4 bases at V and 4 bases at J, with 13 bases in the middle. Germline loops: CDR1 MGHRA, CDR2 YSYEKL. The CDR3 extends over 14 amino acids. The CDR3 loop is CASSPAGASTEAFF. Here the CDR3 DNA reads TGCGCCAGCAGCCCGGCGGGCGCGTCCACTGAAGCTTTCTTT.

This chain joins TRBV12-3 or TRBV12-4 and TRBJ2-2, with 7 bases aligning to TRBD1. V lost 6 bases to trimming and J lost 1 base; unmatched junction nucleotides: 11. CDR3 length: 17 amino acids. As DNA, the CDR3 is TGTGCCAGCAGGGGAGCGAACAGGGGATTGAACACCGGGGAGCTGTTTTTT. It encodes CASRGANRGLNTGELFF.

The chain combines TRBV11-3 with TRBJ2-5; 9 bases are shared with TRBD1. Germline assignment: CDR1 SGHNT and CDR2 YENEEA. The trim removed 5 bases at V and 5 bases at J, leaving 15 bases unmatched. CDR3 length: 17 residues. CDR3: CASSPGAVPTGGETQYF. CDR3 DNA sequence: TGTGCCAGCAGCCCGGGAGCGGTCCCCACAGGGGGCGAGACCCAGTACTTC.

The CDR3, as DNA: TGTGCCAGCAGCCAGGATAGAGCAGATACGCAGTATTTT. It translates to CASSQDRADTQYF. This chain uses TRBV2 with TRBJ2-3, with unresolved D. The CDR3 has 13 residues. Germline assignment: CDR1 SNHLY and CDR2 FYNNEI. Trimming pared 6 bases from V and 4 bases from J, leaving 11 bases between. Full variable domain (outside the CDR3, taken from reference TRBV2 and TRBJ2-3): EPEVTQTPSHQVTQMGQEVILRCVPISNHLYFYWYRQILGQKVEFLVSFYNNEISEKSEIFDDQFSVERPDGSNFTLKIRSTKLEDSAMYFCASSQDRADTQYFGPGTRLTVL.